This TCR beta chain was recovered during a study of CD8+ T cells in alopecia areata. cDNA prepared by RNA extraction and subsequent reverse transcription served as the template for sequencing. Method: immunoSEQ multiplex PCR; TCRdb's copy keeps in-frame clones and lacks some. Among 150,000 to 200,000 clones listed, more than 55% were seen once. As for treatment: oral pan-JAK inhibitor, 5-10 mg twice daily. The clonotype comes from a human donor with alopecia areata. The sequences come from CD4+ T cells sorted from blood, collected around week 49, from a patient treated with tofacitinib.

CDR3 coding DNA: TGTGCCAACACACAGGGGATTGAGCAGTTCTTC. This codes for CANTQGIEQFF. This rearrangement joins TRBV2 to TRBJ2-1; 7 bases agree with TRBD1. V lost 10 bases, J lost 9 bases, and 6 bases stayed unmatched. CDR1 and CDR2 from the germline V gene are SNHLY and FYNNEI. The CDR3 is made up of 11 amino acids.